This T cell receptor (beta chain) is drawn from a study of CDR3 diversity in severe acne. V was pared by 5 bases and J by 10 bases, with 11 bases of the junction left unmatched. Germline V gene data show CDR1 as SGHAT and CDR2 as FQNNGV. The CDR3 covers 15 residues. TCRdb itself ran the PCR reads through MiXCR, one entry per CDR3 protein. The sample shows some 84,000 distinct CDR3 sequences, roughly half of them seen only once. The specimen sequenced was blood. This TCR came from a male donor in good health, serving as a control. The J gene is TRBJ1-5, the V gene TRBV11-2, with 10 nucleotides matching TRBD1. CDR3 sequence reads: CASSQTTGGTGPQHF. The CDR3 nucleotides are TGTGCCAGCAGCCAAACGACAGGGGGCACCGGTCCCCAGCATTTT. Filled out from reference TRBV11-2 and TRBJ1-5, the complete variable domain reads EAGVAQSPRYKIIEKRQSVAFWCNPISGHATLYWYQQILGQGPKLLIQFQNNGVVDDSQLPKDRFSAERLKGVDSTLKIQPAKLEDSAVYLCASSQTTGGTGPQHFGDGTRLSIL.